The 23 T cell receptor beta chains listed next were all sequenced from one sample in a study of blood T cell repertoires in COVID-19 (dated by TCRdb to 2020 to 2021). The receptor library was made with the immunoSEQ multiplex PCR assay. TCRdb carries this immuneACCESS record with in-frame sequences only. Its versions omit some clonotypes, under half of them owing to an unresolved V gene in the studies checked, with the rest unexplained. The sample includes approximately 75,000 clones, with roughly 89% observed a single time. The ten largest make up just under 0.6% of the sample. The source material was peripheral blood. All receptors come from a man in his sixties with acute or convalescent COVID-19.

The V call is TRBV19, the J call TRBJ1-1, with D perhaps TRBD1 (5 bases). The germline V and J ends were trimmed by 1 base and 5 bases, with 8 bases remaining between them. Germline V lookup: CDR1 LNHDA, CDR2 SQIVND (reference sequence). The CDR3 runs 13 residues. The CDR3 reads CASSIGPGTEAFF. The CDR3 DNA reads as TGTGCCAGTAGTATAGGACCAGGGACTGAAGCTTTCTTT.

The chain is built from TRBV19 and TRBJ2-5, with 9 bases identical to TRBD2. Germline V gene data show CDR1 as LNHDA and CDR2 as SQIVND (reference sequence). The CDR3 consists of 15 residues. With 5 bases clipped from V and 1 base from J, the junction kept 5 bases outside the gene matches. The CDR3 protein is CASSSSGATQETQYF. CDR3 nucleotides: TGTGCCAGTAGTTCTAGCGGGGCGACCCAAGAGACCCAGTACTTC.

This chain joins TRBV29-1 and TRBJ2-5; TRBD1 matches 8 bases. Trimming removed 6 bases from V and 5 bases from J; junction bases left unmatched: 2. Germline lookup yields CDR1 SQVTM and CDR2 ANQGSEA. CDR3 length: 11 amino acids. The DNA of the CDR3 is TGCAGCGTGACAGGGGAGGAGACCCAGTACTTC. Residues: CSVTGEETQYF.

The table lists this clone with a few counts. The J gene is TRBJ2-1, the V gene TRBV6-5, with TRBD2 matching 7 bases. The CDR3 is 15 residues long. CDR1 MNHEY and CDR2 SVGAGI come from the germline V gene. J gave up 6 bases and V 5 bases, and 10 bases lay outside the gene matches. In DNA, the CDR3 is TGTGCCAGCAGTCCCGGAGGGAGGGGACTCAATGAGCAGTTCTTC. Protein sequence: CASSPGGRGLNEQFF.

The chain carries TRBV5-1 and TRBJ2-3; D is perhaps TRBD2 (5 bases). The V end lost 4 bases, the J end lost 1 base, and 19 bases lay between the germline ends. The germline V gene encodes CDR1 SGHRS and CDR2 YFSETQ. This CDR3 is built from 17 residues. In nucleotides, the CDR3 is TGCGCCAGCAGCCGGGTACTTGGAGGAGAGGGCACAGATACGCAGTATTTT. Amino acids: CASSRVLGGEGTDTQYF.

This clone was observed a few times. The J gene is TRBJ2-7, the V gene TRBV27, with 9 bases matching TRBD1. The V gene's germline CDR1 is MNHEY and CDR2 SMNVEV (reference sequence). The CDR3 spans 15 residues. J was trimmed by 2 bases and V by 1 base; bases with no gene match: 3. CDR3: CASSLFRQGAYEQYF. In DNA, the CDR3 is TGTGCCAGCAGTTTATTTAGACAGGGGGCCTACGAGCAGTACTTC.

This chain connects TRBV14 to TRBJ2-5; the D is unclear. The CDR3 runs 14 residues. The V gene lost 0 bases and the J gene lost 3 bases, with 8 bases spanning the gap. Germline V gene lookup returns CDR1 SGHDN and CDR2 FVKESK. This CDR3 is CASSQDLRKETQYF. The CDR3 DNA is TGTGCCAGCAGCCAAGATCTCAGGAAAGAGACCCAGTACTTC.

The V and J genes are TRBV2 and TRBJ2-3; 7 bases line up with TRBD2. The CDR3 runs to 15 residues. Unmatched junction bases numbered 8, after V lost 6 bases and J lost 2 bases. CDR1 and CDR2 from the germline V gene are SNHLY and FYNNEI. The CDR3 is CASRLAGDLTDTQYF. The CDR3 bases are TGTGCCAGCAGATTAGCGGGTGACCTCACAGATACGCAGTATTTT.

The gene calls are TRBV7-2 and TRBJ2-7, with 7 bases matching TRBD2. Germline V gives CDR1 SGHTA, CDR2 FQGNSA. The ends lost 5 bases at V and 6 bases at J; junction bases unmatched: 7. CDR3 length: 13 residues. This CDR3 reads CASSTFGGIEQYF. The CDR3 DNA follows: TGTGCCAGCAGCACATTCGGGGGGATCGAGCAGTACTTC.

The chain links TRBV29-1 to TRBJ2-7, with 8 bases lining up with TRBD1. CDR1 SQVTM and CDR2 ANQGSEA come from the germline V gene. J was trimmed by 3 bases and V by 0 bases; bases with no gene match: 4. The CDR3 is 14 amino acids. The CDR3 DNA sequence: TGCAGCGTTGAAGATCGGACAGGGCTCTACGAGCAGTACTTC. It encodes CSVEDRTGLYEQYF.

This clone has just one count. This chain connects TRBV5-1 to TRBJ2-1; D is unresolved. The V end was cut by 0 bases, the J end by 5 bases, with 6 bases between. This CDR3 comprises 13 residues. Germline V lookup: CDR1 SGHRS, CDR2 YFSETQ. The CDR3: CASSLVQHNEQFF. The CDR3 nucleotides are TGCGCCAGCAGCTTGGTACAGCACAATGAGCAGTTCTTC.

In DNA form, the CDR3 reads TGTGCCAGCACCCTGGACAGAACTAACTATGGCTACACCTTC. As protein: CASTLDRTNYGYTF. V usage is TRBV11-2 and J usage is TRBJ1-2; TRBD1 might be the D (6 bases). This CDR3 has 14 amino acids. CDR1 is SGHAT, CDR2 FQNNGV, per germline. Between the trimmed V and J ends, which lost 7 bases and 0 bases, there was a span of 12 bases.

The chain links TRBV7-2 to TRBJ2-7, with TRBD1 matching 10 bases. V lost 1 base, J lost 2 bases, and 5 bases stayed unmatched. This CDR3 spans 16 amino acids. Germline loops: CDR1 SGHTA, CDR2 FQGNSA. The CDR3 here is CASSLVGTGVPYEQYF. The CDR3 DNA reads as TGTGCCAGCAGCTTAGTGGGGACAGGGGTGCCCTACGAGCAGTACTTC.

V and J are TRBV5-1 and TRBJ2-3; 8 bases map to TRBD1. Germline CDR1 and CDR2: SGHRS and YFSETQ. The CDR3 is 15 residues long. The ends lost 3 bases at V and 4 bases at J; junction bases unmatched: 7. This CDR3 is CASSSTDRGSDTQYF. As DNA, the CDR3 is TGCGCCAGCAGCTCGACTGACAGGGGTTCAGATACGCAGTATTTT.

This clone was seen a handful of times. The rearrangement links TRBV11-2 to TRBJ2-7; D gene uncertain. Germline lookup yields CDR1 SGHAT and CDR2 FQNNGV. This CDR3 spans 15 amino acids. The germline V and J ends were trimmed by 5 bases and 0 bases, with 14 bases remaining between them. The CDR3 loop is CASSPLALSSYEQYF. CDR3 nucleotide sequence: TGTGCCAGCAGCCCCCTCGCGTTAAGCTCCTACGAGCAGTACTTC.

The chain has TRBV24-1 and TRBJ2-3; 9 nucleotides agree with TRBD2. This CDR3 comprises 14 residues. Germline V lookup: CDR1 KGHDR, CDR2 SFDVKD. V lost 3 bases to trimming and J lost 3 bases; unmatched junction nucleotides: 0. CDR3 nucleotides: TGTGCCACCAGTGATAGCGGGGGGACAGATACGCAGTATTTT. Translating it yields CATSDSGGTDTQYF.

V gene TRBV27 combines with J gene TRBJ2-3; D uncertain. V was pared by 3 bases and J by 6 bases, with 4 bases between. Germline loops: CDR1 MNHEY, CDR2 SMNVEV (reference sequence). The CDR3 runs to 11 residues. This CDR3 is CASSFLDTQYF. CDR3 sequence (DNA): TGTGCCAGCAGTTTTCTCGATACGCAGTATTTT.

V is TRBV6-5 and J is TRBJ1-6, with D perhaps TRBD1 (5 bases). V was clipped by 2 bases and J by 9 bases, with 14 bases between them. CDR1 and CDR2 from the germline V gene are MNHEY and SVGAGI. The CDR3 is 15 amino acids. The CDR3 DNA follows: TGTGCCAGCAGTTACGCCGCGGGGCTGGTTTCACCCCTCCACTTT. This gives the protein CASSYAAGLVSPLHF.

The V and J genes are TRBV15 and TRBJ2-3; 12 bases match TRBD2. The trim removed 1 base at V and 6 bases at J, leaving 5 bases unmatched. CDR1 and CDR2 (germline): LNHNV, YYDKDF (reference sequence). This CDR3 is 16 amino acids long. The CDR3 region is CATSRGSSGGADTQYF. The CDR3 bases are TGTGCCACCAGCAGAGGATCTAGCGGGGGGGCGGATACGCAGTATTTT. Full variable domain (remainder filled in from reference TRBV15 and TRBJ2-3): DAMVIQNPRYQVTQFGKPVTLSCSQTLNHNVMYWYQQKSSQAPKLLFHYYDKDFNNEADTPDNFQSRRPNTSFCFLDIRSPGLGDTAMYLCATSRGSSGGADTQYFGPGTRLTVL.

The chain links TRBV7-3 to TRBJ2-1; 11 bases match TRBD2. V was clipped by 5 bases and J by 8 bases; unmatched bases: 5. Germline lookup yields CDR1 SGHTA and CDR2 FQGTGA. This CDR3 is built from 14 residues. The CDR3 nucleotides are TGTGCCAGCAGCCCAACTAGCGGGAGCGATGAGCAGTTCTTC. Its translation is CASSPTSGSDEQFF.

The J gene is TRBJ1-6, the V gene TRBV19; D not certain. This CDR3 spans 15 amino acids. Trimming removed 6 bases from V and 5 bases from J, with 14 bases in between. The V gene's germline CDR1 is LNHDA and CDR2 SQIVND (reference sequence). The DNA of the CDR3 is TGTGCCAGTAGGGAGGCCGCGGGGAATAATTCACCCCTCCACTTT. This codes for CASREAAGNNSPLHF.

The rearrangement uses TRBV27 and TRBJ1-1, with TRBD1 matching 7 bases. The junction had 13 bases not matched to a gene; V was cut back by 3 bases and J by 6 bases. The CDR3 sequence is 16 residues long. Germline V CDR1 and CDR2: MNHEY, SMNVEV (reference sequence). CDR3 in DNA: TGTGCCAGCAGTTTCATGACAGGGAGCGGAATTTCTGAAGCTTTCTTT. Encoded protein: CASSFMTGSGISEAFF.

The chain couples TRBV30 to TRBJ2-7, with TRBD1 identical over 9 bases. Germline V lookup: CDR1 GTSNPN, CDR2 SVGIG (reference sequence). The CDR3 covers 13 residues. The J segment lost 3 bases and the V segment lost 5 bases, leaving 5 bases of the junction unmatched. CDR3 sequence: CAWGRDRVYEQYF. DNA for the CDR3: TGTGCCTGGGGCCGGGACAGGGTCTACGAGCAGTACTTC.